The next 3 T cell receptor beta chains were all read from a single sample in a study of Ad26.COV2.S vaccination and SARS-CoV-2 variants. This table comes from immunoSEQ multiplex PCR, and its TCRdb copy is limited to in-frame clones, with some not included. The sample yields 350,000 to 500,000 clones, approximately 90% seen once. Indicated treatment: over 15 received Ad26.COV2.S at low or high dose, single or two shots; about 5 received placebo; per-sample allocation not given. Sampling happened 63 days after the first vaccine or placebo injection. Here the sequenced sample was peripheral blood, taken in a trial of Ad26.COV2.S vaccine versus placebo. These receptors came from a person between 18 and 65 years old who received the Ad26.COV2.S COVID-19 vaccine or a placebo.

The chain carries TRBV5-6 and TRBJ1-2; D perhaps matches TRBD1 (5 bases). The V gene lost 4 bases and the J gene lost 1 base, with 14 bases spanning the gap. Germline V gene lookup returns CDR1 SGHDT and CDR2 YYEEEE. This CDR3 spans 15 amino acids. CDR3: CASSPGLGINYGYTF. CDR3 DNA: TGTGCCAGCAGCCCGGGACTGGGGATTAACTATGGCTACACCTTC.

The rearrangement links TRBV5-1 to TRBJ2-7; 10 bases fit TRBD2. The V gene's germline CDR1 is SGHRS and CDR2 YFSETQ. This CDR3 contains 14 residues. After removal of 7 bases from V and 4 bases from J, the junction contained 8 bases not matched to a gene. CDR3 in DNA: TGCGCCAGCTCCGAGCGGGGGGGGCCTTACGAGCAGTACTTC. It specifies CASSERGGPYEQYF.

The sample holds one count of this clone. The CDR3 region has the DNA TGTGCCAGCTCCCCTCACGTACTAGCGGACACCTACGAGCAGTACTTC. Amino acids: CASSPHVLADTYEQYF. The chain recombines TRBV19 with TRBJ2-7, with 8 bases identical to TRBD2. There are 16 residues in the CDR3. Germline V gene lookup returns CDR1 LNHDA and CDR2 SQIVND (reference sequence). With V trimmed by 9 bases and J by 2 bases, 15 bases remained unmatched.